The 29 T cell receptor beta chains listed next were all sequenced from one sample in a study of cytomegalovirus exposure and HLA in healthy donors. Primers: 60 Vbeta forward and 13 Jbeta reverse. Some clones are missing from TCRdb's copy, which holds only in-frame ones; the method was immunoSEQ multiplex PCR. The sample lists about 120,000 clones, 70% to 90% occurring once. The source material was PBMCs. Receptor source: a man aged 40-49 years in good health and CMV-seronegative.

V gene TRBV19 combines with J gene TRBJ2-7; 9 bases are shared with TRBD1. The CDR3 contains 13 residues. V dropped 10 bases and J dropped 1; count of bases not matched to a gene: 5. The V gene's germline CDR1 is LNHDA and CDR2 SQIVND (reference sequence). For the CDR3, the DNA is TGTGCCACTTCGACAGGGGGATCCTACGAGCAGTACTTC. Protein sequence: CATSTGGSYEQYF.

This chain uses TRBV7-2 with TRBJ2-7; no firm D call. This CDR3 comprises 15 residues. CDR1 SGHTA and CDR2 FQGNSA come from the germline V gene. V was shortened by 1 base and J by 3 bases, with 13 bases between the two germline ends. The CDR3 protein is CASSLVVGTHYEQYF. The CDR3 bases are TGTGCCAGCAGCTTAGTTGTTGGCACACACTACGAGCAGTACTTC.

This clone has only a few counts. The chain employs TRBV27 and TRBJ2-2; 7 positions agree with TRBD2. Germline CDR1 is MNHEY and CDR2 is SMNVEV (reference sequence). The CDR3 runs 15 residues. Losses at the gene ends were 5 bases for V and 7 bases for J; bases not matched to a gene: 10. The CDR3 sequence is CASSPSGNEFGELFF. As DNA, the CDR3 is TGTGCCAGCAGTCCGAGCGGGAACGAATTCGGGGAGCTGTTTTTT.

The V and J genes are TRBV6-5 and TRBJ1-5; D not resolved. CDR1 is MNHEY, CDR2 SVGAGI, per germline. The germline V and J ends were trimmed by 2 bases and 0 bases, with 8 bases remaining between them. This CDR3 is 15 amino acids long. CDR3 protein: CASSYTRDSNQPQHF. The CDR3 bases are TGTGCCAGCAGTTACACTCGGGATAGCAATCAGCCCCAGCATTTT.

This rearrangement joins TRBV6-5 to TRBJ2-2; no clear D gene. V lost 6 bases, J lost 0 bases, and 8 bases lay in between. The germline V gene has CDR1 MNHEY and CDR2 SVGAGI. The length of the CDR3 is 14 residues. The CDR3 protein is CASSHIANTGELFF. CDR3 sequence (DNA): TGTGCCAGCAGCCACATTGCGAACACCGGGGAGCTGTTTTTT.

V usage is TRBV27 and J usage is TRBJ2-1; no clear D. Trimming stripped 4 bases from V and 6 bases from J, with 7 bases between. The CDR3 has 12 amino acids. Germline CDR1 reads MNHEY; CDR2 reads SMNVEV (reference sequence). CDR3 sequence reads: CASSSRANEQFF. CDR3 DNA: TGTGCCAGCAGTTCCCGAGCCAATGAGCAGTTCTTC.

This chain uses TRBV30 with TRBJ1-1; no clear D. This CDR3 has 10 residues. V gave up 5 bases and J gave up 7 bases, with 8 bases separating them. Per germline, CDR1 GTSNPN and CDR2 SVGIG (reference sequence). The chain's CDR3 is CAWVTSEAFF. In DNA form, the CDR3 reads TGTGCCTGGGTGACTAGTGAAGCTTTCTTT.

The J gene is TRBJ1-2, the V gene TRBV7-2; D is perhaps TRBD1 (6 bases). Germline V lookup: CDR1 SGHTA, CDR2 FQGNSA. The CDR3 covers 13 residues. The germline V and J ends were trimmed by 6 bases and 5 bases, with 13 bases remaining between them. CDR3 amino acids: CASRNTGRYGYTF. The CDR3 DNA is TGTGCCAGCAGAAACACAGGGCGATATGGCTACACCTTC.

The CDR3 coding sequence is TGTGCCAGCAGCTTGGGCGGGGGTGGCTACACCTTC. Its translation is CASSLGGGGYTF. The chain combines TRBV7-9 with TRBJ1-2, with D perhaps matching TRBD1 (5 bases). The CDR3 is made up of 12 amino acids. Germline assignment: CDR1 SEHNR and CDR2 FQNEAQ (reference sequence). Trimming pared 3 bases from V and 7 bases from J, leaving 9 bases between.

The rearrangement joins TRBV21-1 to TRBJ2-2; the table's D gene call, TRBD1, was not cross checked with the DNA. TRBV21-1 constitutes a pseudogene. The CDR3 is 16 amino acids. The CDR3 protein is CASSSLQGGQTGELFF. The CDR3, as DNA: TGTGCCAGCAGCAGCCTACAGGGGGGACAAACCGGGGAGCTGTTTTTT.

The J gene is TRBJ1-1, the V gene TRBV28, with D perhaps TRBD1 (5 bases). The germline gives CDR1 MDHEN, CDR2 SYDVKM. V dropped 5 bases and J dropped 4 bases, with 17 bases sitting between them. The CDR3 sequence is 15 residues long. The DNA of the CDR3 is TGTGCCAGCAGTCCCTCGAGTGGGGCGATCACTGAAGCTTTCTTT. It is translated as CASSPSSGAITEAFF.

This clone was counted only a few times. The rearrangement uses TRBV14 and TRBJ1-2, with D unclear. Germline CDR1 SGHDN, CDR2 FVKESK. V lost 4 bases and J lost 1, with 13 bases in between. The CDR3 consists of 15 residues. CDR3 sequence (DNA): TGTGCCAGCAGCCCCAATTTCCGGGGTAACTATGGCTACACCTTC. It encodes CASSPNFRGNYGYTF.

The rearrangement joins TRBV5-8 to TRBJ2-5; the D is unclear. Germline lookup yields CDR1 SGHTS and CDR2 YDEGEE. This CDR3 has 13 amino acids. Trimming took 0 bases from V and 5 from J, leaving 8 bases between them. CDR3: CASSLGRRETQYF. The CDR3 coding sequence is TGTGCCAGCAGCTTGGGCCGGCGGGAGACCCAGTACTTC.

The chain links TRBV13 to TRBJ1-1; a possible D gene is TRBD1 (5 bases). CDR1 and CDR2 from the germline V gene are PRHDT and FYEKMQ (reference sequence). The V gene lost 3 bases and the J gene lost 1 base, with 9 bases spanning the gap. The CDR3 sequence is 14 residues long. CDR3: CASSFFQGNTEAFF. CDR3 coding DNA: TGTGCCAGCAGCTTTTTTCAGGGGAACACTGAAGCTTTCTTT.

This chain joins TRBV6-5 and TRBJ1-1, with a weak D call TRBD1 (5 bases). CDR1 MNHEY and CDR2 SVGAGI come from the germline V gene. The CDR3 length is 15 residues. The V and J ends lost 5 bases and 4 bases respectively, with 17 bases between them. The CDR3: CASSHPGGAGTEAFF. The CDR3 coding sequence is TGTGCCAGCAGTCACCCGGGAGGGGCTGGCACTGAAGCTTTCTTT.

The chain joins TRBV27 to TRBJ2-2; D perhaps matches TRBD2 (5 bases). This CDR3 has 16 amino acids. Germline V gives CDR1 MNHEY, CDR2 SMNVEV (reference sequence). V gave up 4 bases and J gave up 2 bases, with 14 bases separating them. The CDR3 DNA sequence: TGTGCCAGCAGTTCCCCCCGGGGAACTAACACCGGGGAGCTGTTTTTT. Translating it yields CASSSPRGTNTGELFF.

The rearrangement joins TRBV6-5 to TRBJ2-3; D is possibly TRBD2 (6 bases). The ends were cut back, 6 bases at V and 4 bases at J, with 17 bases in the middle. CDR3 length: 15 amino acids. Per germline, CDR1 MNHEY and CDR2 SVGAGI. The DNA for the CDR3 is TGTGCCAGCAGCTCCGGGACTCCAGCCTCAGATACGCAGTATTTT. It specifies CASSSGTPASDTQYF.

This clone was counted a single time. The chain links TRBV28 to TRBJ1-2; no clear D. V was cut by 7 bases and J by 7 bases, with 13 bases left in between. Germline loops: CDR1 MDHEN, CDR2 SYDVKM. The CDR3 length is 12 residues. The CDR3 protein is CASTPLGGGYTF. As DNA, the CDR3 is TGTGCCAGCACCCCTCTAGGAGGTGGCTACACCTTC.

This clone was found once. This chain uses TRBV7-8 with TRBJ2-7; 12 bases match TRBD2. Germline-derived CDR1 and CDR2 are SGHVS and FQNEAQ. This CDR3 spans 15 amino acids. V lost 6 bases, J lost 6 bases, and 9 bases stayed unmatched. DNA of the CDR3: TGTGCCAGCAGGACGATAGGGACTAGCGGGTCCGAGCAGTACTTC. Its translation: CASRTIGTSGSEQYF.

The J gene is TRBJ2-7, the V gene TRBV7-8, with D possibly matching TRBD1 (5 bases). The germline V and J ends were trimmed by 1 base and 3 bases, with 10 bases remaining between them. The CDR3 loop spans 14 amino acids. CDR1 is SGHVS, CDR2 FQNEAQ, per germline. The CDR3 here is CASSLGQIIYEQYF. DNA for the CDR3: TGTGCCAGCAGCTTAGGACAGATTATCTACGAGCAGTACTTC.

The V and J genes are TRBV14 and TRBJ2-1; no definite D call. From germline, CDR1 is SGHDN and CDR2 FVKESK. V lost 0 bases to trimming and J lost 8 bases, with 8 bases between them. This CDR3 spans 13 amino acids. The CDR3 here is CASSQDASYEQFF. The CDR3 bases are TGTGCCAGCAGCCAAGACGCGAGCTATGAGCAGTTCTTC.

The chain recombines TRBV7-8 with TRBJ1-1, with D uncertain. Trimming left V 4 bases short and J 6 bases short, with 12 bases between. CDR3 size: 13 residues. Germline values: CDR1 SGHVS, CDR2 FQNEAQ. CDR3 nucleotides: TGTGCCAGCAGCTCCGCTAGGGAGGCTGAAGCTTTCTTT. The encoded protein is CASSSAREAEAFF.

The chain links TRBV7-6 to TRBJ1-1; D gene uncertain. V shed 4 bases and J shed 0 bases, with 6 bases lying between them. Germline V gene data show CDR1 as SGHVS and CDR2 as FNYEAQ. The CDR3 contains 13 residues. The CDR3 reads CASSSRVNTEAFF. Written as DNA, the CDR3 is TGTGCCAGCAGCTCGCGGGTGAACACTGAAGCTTTCTTT.

CDR3 residues: CASTSGQGTREQYF. CDR3 sequence (DNA): TGTGCCAGCACCTCCGGACAGGGGACAAGGGAGCAGTACTTC. The chain has TRBV5-5 and TRBJ2-7; 9 positions match TRBD1. The CDR3 covers 14 residues. J lost 7 bases, V lost 6 bases, and 11 bases had no gene match. Germline lookup yields CDR1 SGHKS and CDR2 YYEKEE (reference sequence). The full variable domain, with the rest looked up from reference TRBV5-5 and TRBJ2-7, is DAGVTQSPTHLIKTRGQQVTLRCSPISGHKSVSWYQQVLGQGPQFIFQYYEKEERGRGNFPDRFSARQFPNYSSELNVNALLLGDSALYLCASTSGQGTREQYFGPGTRLTVT.

This clone showed up just a few times. The rearrangement joins TRBV5-1 to TRBJ1-1, with D perhaps matching TRBD1 (6 bases). The CDR3 covers 13 residues. V lost 5 bases and J 4 bases, leaving 12 bases between the germline ends. The V gene's germline CDR1 is SGHRS and CDR2 YFSETQ. The CDR3 DNA reads TGCGCCAGCAGGCCCACAGGGATCACTGAAGCTTTCTTT. Amino acid sequence: CASRPTGITEAFF.

A remark on this clone: Lacking the conserved final phenylalanine or tryptophan, this CDR3 likely reflects a read error. CDR3 sequence: CASSMGAGGGVAFL. The CDR3 DNA sequence: TGTGCCAGCAGCATGGGGGCAGGGGGCGGGGTAGCTTTCCTT. This chain uses TRBV5-6 with TRBJ1-1; TRBD1 agrees at 8 bases. Germline CDR1 and CDR2: SGHDT and YYEEEE. Trimming removed 4 bases from V and 10 bases from J; junction bases left unmatched: 12. The CDR3 loop spans 14 amino acids.

The V gene is TRBV28, the J gene TRBJ2-1; D unresolved. Trimming took 5 bases from V and 6 from J, leaving 5 bases between them. Germline CDR1 is MDHEN and CDR2 is SYDVKM. The CDR3 spans 11 residues. CDR3 nucleotides: TGTGCCAGCAGTCTGTTCAATGAGCAGTTCTTC. This codes for CASSLFNEQFF.

The J gene is TRBJ2-7, the V gene TRBV2, with D perhaps TRBD2 (5 bases). This CDR3 has 12 amino acids. Trimming pared 6 bases from V and 5 bases from J, leaving 11 bases between. CDR1 is SNHLY, CDR2 FYNNEI, per germline. The chain's CDR3 is CASRGSGDEQYF. The CDR3, as DNA: TGTGCCAGCAGAGGATCCGGGGACGAGCAGTACTTC.

This clone came up a few times. The chain links TRBV7-9 to TRBJ1-1, with a possible D match to TRBD1 (5 bases). The V end lost 4 bases, the J end lost 1 base, and 13 bases lay between the germline ends. This CDR3 spans 15 amino acids. Germline values: CDR1 SEHNR, CDR2 FQNEAQ (reference sequence). CDR3 bases: TGTGCCAGCAGCTCCGATCGACAGTCGAACACTGAAGCTTTCTTT. Translated: CASSSDRQSNTEAFF.